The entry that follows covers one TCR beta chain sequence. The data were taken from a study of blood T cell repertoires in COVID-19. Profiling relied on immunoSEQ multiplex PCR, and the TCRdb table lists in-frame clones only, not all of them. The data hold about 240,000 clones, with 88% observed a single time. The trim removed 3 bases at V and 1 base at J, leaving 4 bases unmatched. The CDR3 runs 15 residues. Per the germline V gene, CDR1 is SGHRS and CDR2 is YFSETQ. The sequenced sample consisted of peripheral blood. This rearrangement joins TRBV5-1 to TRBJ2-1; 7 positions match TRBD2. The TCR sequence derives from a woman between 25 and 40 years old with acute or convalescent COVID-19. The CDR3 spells CASSSLAASYNEQFF. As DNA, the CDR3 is TGCGCCAGCAGCTCCCTAGCGGCTTCCTACAATGAGCAGTTCTTC.